What follows are 25 T cell receptor beta chains derived from one specimen sequenced in a study of blood T cell repertoires in COVID-19. Produced via immunoSEQ multiplex PCR; TCRdb's table is partial and in-frame only. In the table there are around 250,000 clones, more than 70% of which are singletons. What was sequenced was peripheral blood. The receptor source for this set is a man older than 75 with acute or convalescent COVID-19.

V and J are TRBV5-4 and TRBJ2-4; D unclear. V was clipped by 4 bases and J by 1 base, with 9 bases between them. The germline gives CDR1 SGHNT, CDR2 YYREEE (reference sequence). The CDR3 is made up of 14 amino acids. CDR3 bases: TGTGCCAGCAGCACCGCGCCGGCCAAAAACATTCAGTACTTC. This gives the protein CASSTAPAKNIQYF.

This clone was observed a single time. V usage is TRBV6-5 and J usage is TRBJ2-1; D may be TRBD2 (5 bases). Trimming removed 8 bases from V and 0 bases from J, with 11 bases in between. From germline, CDR1 is MNHEY and CDR2 SVGAGI. The CDR3 is 14 amino acids. This CDR3 is CASRPGISYNEQFF. CDR3 nucleotides: TGTGCCAGCCGTCCCGGGATCTCCTACAATGAGCAGTTCTTC.

This clone was found once. The chain combines TRBV3-1 (or the pseudogene TRBV3-2) with TRBJ2-1; 7 bases are shared with TRBD2. Trimming took 0 bases from V and 4 from J; bases not matched to a gene: 9. CDR1 and CDR2 from the germline V gene are LGHDT and YNNKEL (reference sequence). The CDR3 covers 17 residues. The CDR3 protein is CASSQDIGGSRYNEQFF. The CDR3 bases are TGTGCCAGCAGCCAAGATATCGGCGGGAGTCGTTACAATGAGCAGTTCTTC.

This rearrangement joins TRBV19 to TRBJ2-5, with 7 bases lining up with TRBD1. Germline CDR1 reads LNHDA; CDR2 reads SQIVND (reference sequence). Trimming took 5 bases from V and 5 from J; bases not matched to a gene: 11. The CDR3 runs 15 residues. As DNA, the CDR3 is TGTGCCAGTAGTGTCTCGCAGGGGGTAGTGGAGACCCAGTACTTC. Translated, it gives CASSVSQGVVETQYF.

V usage is TRBV28 and J usage is TRBJ1-2; 8 nucleotides match TRBD1. With 3 bases clipped from V and 7 bases from J, the junction kept 10 bases outside the gene matches. Germline CDR1 is MDHEN and CDR2 is SYDVKM. This CDR3 region has 15 residues. Written as DNA, the CDR3 is TGTGCCAGCAGTTTCGACTCGACAGGGGAGTTTGGCTACACCTTC. Its protein product is CASSFDSTGEFGYTF.

This chain links TRBV27 with TRBJ1-2; D uncertain. The ends were cut back, 4 bases at V and 7 bases at J, with 10 bases in the middle. Germline V CDR1 and CDR2: MNHEY, SMNVEV (reference sequence). This CDR3 is built from 12 residues. CDR3 nucleotides: TGTGCCAGCAGTTCCCCGACGGGTGGCTACACCTTC. It is translated as CASSSPTGGYTF.

This chain uses TRBV7-9 with TRBJ2-1; D is possibly TRBD2 (6 bases). CDR1 and CDR2 from the germline V gene are SEHNR and FQNEAQ (reference sequence). The CDR3 sequence is 16 residues long. Trimming took 1 base from V and 8 from J, leaving 18 bases between them. This CDR3 reads CASSLGAGGAVDEQFF. The CDR3 coding sequence is TGTGCCAGCAGCTTAGGTGCTGGAGGGGCAGTTGATGAGCAGTTCTTC. The full variable domain, in which reference TRBV7-9 and TRBJ2-1 provide the parts outside the CDR3, is DTGVSQNPRHKITKRGQNVTFRCDPISEHNRLYWYRQTLGQGPEFLTYFQNEAQLEKSRLLSDRFSAERPKGSFSTLEIQRTEQGDSAMYLCASSLGAGGAVDEQFFGPGTRLTVL.

The gene calls are TRBV6-4 and TRBJ2-3; TRBD2 matches at 11 bases. The CDR3 extends over 17 amino acids. CDR1 and CDR2 (germline): MRHNA, SNTAGT. V shed 1 base and J 0 bases; nucleotides not matched to a gene: 3. CDR3 sequence (DNA): TGTGCCAGCAGTGACTTCGGACTAGCGGGTAGCACAGATACGCAGTATTTT. This encodes CASSDFGLAGSTDTQYF.

This clone showed up just once. The gene calls are TRBV2 and TRBJ1-2, with no clear D. CDR1 is SNHLY, CDR2 FYNNEI, per germline. V lost 8 bases and J 8 bases, leaving 9 bases between the germline ends. This CDR3 is built from 10 residues. The DNA of the CDR3 is TGTGCCAGCGGGCAACAGGGCTACACCTTC. Protein sequence: CASGQQGYTF.

The chain couples TRBV5-1 to TRBJ2-5; 7 bases line up with TRBD1. The germline V gene encodes CDR1 SGHRS and CDR2 YFSETQ. The CDR3 has 14 amino acids. The trim removed 4 bases at V and 4 bases at J, leaving 7 bases unmatched. CDR3 region: CASSQGVARETQYF. The CDR3 bases are TGCGCCAGCAGCCAGGGGGTAGCGCGAGAGACCCAGTACTTC.

This chain joins TRBV10-3 and TRBJ1-1; D might be TRBD1 (5 bases). Per the germline V gene, CDR1 is ENHRY and CDR2 is SYGVKD. The germline V and J ends were trimmed by 2 bases and 2 bases, with 12 bases remaining between them. This CDR3 has 15 amino acids. The CDR3 here is CAISETGGSNTEAFF. Here the CDR3 DNA reads TGTGCCATCAGTGAGACGGGGGGGTCCAACACTGAAGCTTTCTTT.

The V gene is TRBV19, the J gene TRBJ1-1; 7 positions match TRBD1. The CDR3 spans 15 residues. V was clipped by 5 bases and J by 3 bases; unmatched bases: 9. Per the germline V gene, CDR1 is LNHDA and CDR2 is SQIVND (reference sequence). Here the CDR3 reads CASSPSRDSHTEAFF. Here the CDR3 DNA reads TGTGCCAGTAGTCCTTCTCGGGACAGTCACACTGAAGCTTTCTTT.

The chain carries TRBV7-2 and TRBJ2-7; D perhaps matches TRBD1 (5 bases). The V gene lost 5 bases and the J gene lost 4 bases, with 18 bases spanning the gap. This CDR3 has 15 amino acids. Germline V gene lookup returns CDR1 SGHTA and CDR2 FQGNSA. CDR3 DNA: TGTGCCAGCAGCGCCATGGCAGGGTTTGCGTACGAGCAGTACTTC. It yields the protein CASSAMAGFAYEQYF.

V usage is TRBV28 and J usage is TRBJ2-6; 7 positions match TRBD1. This CDR3 is 17 amino acids long. The germline gives CDR1 MDHEN, CDR2 SYDVKM. Trimming cost V 2 bases and J 1 base; bases outside gene matches: 5. The DNA of the CDR3 is TGTGCCAGCAGTTTAGTACAGGGGATGTCTGGGGCCAACGTCCTGACTTTC. It codes for CASSLVQGMSGANVLTF.

This chain uses TRBV10-2 with TRBJ2-7, with D perhaps TRBD1 (6 bases). The ends were cut back, 3 bases at V and 5 bases at J, with 23 bases in the middle. Germline V gene sequence: CDR1 WSHSY, CDR2 SAAADI. The CDR3 totals 17 residues. As DNA, the CDR3 is TGCGCCAGCAGTGACCAGGGGAGATGGAGTCCTAACCACGAGCAGTACTTC. This gives the protein CASSDQGRWSPNHEQYF.

The CDR3 protein is CASSLVGNYGYTF. The CDR3 DNA follows: TGCGCCAGCAGCTTGGTCGGGAACTATGGCTACACCTTC. V is TRBV5-1 and J is TRBJ1-2; D unclear. Trimming pared 0 bases from V and 2 bases from J, leaving 5 bases between. Germline V gives CDR1 SGHRS, CDR2 YFSETQ. CDR3 size: 13 residues. Looking up the rest from reference TRBV5-1 and TRBJ1-2 gives the full variable domain: KAGVTQTPRYLIKTRGQQVTLSCSPISGHRSVSWYQQTPGQGLQFLFEYFSETQRNKGNFPGRFSGRQFSNSRSEMNVSTLELGDSALYLCASSLVGNYGYTFGSGTRLTVV.

V gene TRBV5-1 combines with J gene TRBJ2-1; tentative D call: TRBD1 (5 bases). The CDR3 contains 15 residues. The germline CDR1 and CDR2 sequences are SGHRS and YFSETQ. V was shortened by 9 bases and J by 4 bases, with 20 bases between the two germline ends. The chain's CDR3 is CATGRDSGIYNEQFF. The CDR3 nucleotides are TGCGCCACCGGCAGGGATAGTGGAATTTACAATGAGCAGTTCTTC.

This chain joins TRBV28 and TRBJ2-1, with 10 positions matching TRBD2. Germline V gene sequence: CDR1 MDHEN, CDR2 SYDVKM. The CDR3 is 18 residues long. V was clipped by 2 bases and J by 3 bases; unmatched bases: 10. The DNA of the CDR3 is TGTGCCAGCAGTTTACGAAGAGGGACTAGCGCACTCTACAATGAGCAGTTCTTC. Amino acids: CASSLRRGTSALYNEQFF.

V and J are TRBV29-1 and TRBJ2-7; TRBD2 agrees at 16 bases. CDR3 length: 16 amino acids. Looked up from germline, CDR1 is SQVTM and CDR2 is ANQGSEA. V lost 4 bases, J lost 4 bases, and 7 bases stayed unmatched. The CDR3 DNA sequence: TGCAGCGTTGTGGGACTAGCGGGAGGGAACCCTTACGAGCAGTACTTC. Protein sequence: CSVVGLAGGNPYEQYF.

The chain recombines TRBV3-1 (or the pseudogene TRBV3-2) with TRBJ2-2; 9 nucleotides match TRBD1. With V trimmed by 1 base and J by 6 bases, 3 bases remained unmatched. CDR1 is LGHDT and CDR2 is YNNKEL in the germline V gene (reference sequence). The CDR3 covers 15 residues. The CDR3 loop is CASSQVDRGAGELFF. The CDR3 DNA reads TGTGCCAGCAGCCAAGTGGACAGGGGAGCCGGGGAGCTGTTTTTT.

This clone occurred a few times. The rearrangement links TRBV2 to TRBJ2-1, with 12 bases fitting TRBD2. CDR1 and CDR2 (germline): SNHLY, FYNNEI. The trim removed 3 bases at V and 9 bases at J, leaving 6 bases unmatched. The CDR3 sequence is 15 residues long. CDR3 region: CASSEWLAGGFEQFF. The CDR3 DNA reads TGTGCCAGCAGTGAGTGGCTAGCGGGGGGGTTTGAGCAGTTCTTC.

J is TRBJ1-1 and V is TRBV19; TRBD1 matches 8 bases. V was clipped by 3 bases and J by 5 bases; unmatched bases: 5. Germline loops: CDR1 LNHDA, CDR2 SQIVND (reference sequence). The CDR3 totals 14 residues. The CDR3 spells CASSIQGAGTEAFF. In DNA form, the CDR3 reads TGTGCCAGTAGTATTCAGGGGGCCGGGACTGAAGCTTTCTTT.

The chain recombines TRBV14 with TRBJ2-7; D is possibly TRBD1 (6 bases). The CDR3 has 14 residues. The V end was cut by 0 bases, the J end by 4 bases, with 10 bases between. CDR1 and CDR2 (germline): SGHDN, FVKESK. CDR3 region: CASSQDTGWYEQYF. CDR3 nucleotides: TGTGCCAGCAGCCAAGACACAGGGTGGTACGAGCAGTACTTC.

The sample holds many counts of this clone. The chain combines TRBV5-4 with TRBJ2-2; TRBD2 matches 7 bases. The germline V gene encodes CDR1 SGHNT and CDR2 YYREEE (reference sequence). Losses at the gene ends were 4 bases for V and 4 bases for J; bases not matched to a gene: 7. CDR3 length: 15 amino acids. CDR3 in DNA: TGTGCCAGCAGCCAAAGCGGGACGGTCACCGGGGAGCTGTTTTTT. Encoded protein: CASSQSGTVTGELFF.

As for this clone: A junction end diverges from the germline sequence, so it may reflect a read error. The chain is built from TRBV7-7 and TRBJ2-2, with 10 bases fitting TRBD1. Germline CDR1 reads SSHAT; CDR2 reads FNYEAQ (reference sequence). The length of the CDR3 is 16 residues. The CDR3: CASSQAGQGYSGELFF. CDR3 nucleotides: TGTGCTAGCAGCCAAGCGGGACAGGGGTATTCCGGGGAGCTGTTTTTT.